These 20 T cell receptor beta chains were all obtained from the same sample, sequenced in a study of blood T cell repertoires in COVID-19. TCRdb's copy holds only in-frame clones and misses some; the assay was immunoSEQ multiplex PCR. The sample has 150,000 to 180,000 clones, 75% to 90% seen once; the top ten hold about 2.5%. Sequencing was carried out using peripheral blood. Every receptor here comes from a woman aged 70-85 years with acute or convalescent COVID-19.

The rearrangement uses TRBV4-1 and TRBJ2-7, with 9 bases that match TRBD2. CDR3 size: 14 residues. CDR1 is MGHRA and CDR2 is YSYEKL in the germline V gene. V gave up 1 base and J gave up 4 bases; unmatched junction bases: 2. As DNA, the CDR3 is TGCGCCAGCAGCCAAGGACTAGCGGATTACGAGCAGTACTTC. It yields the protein CASSQGLADYEQYF.

The CDR3 loop reads CASSVAGGTGELFF. In DNA, the CDR3 is TGTGCCAGCAGTGTGGCAGGGGGGACCGGGGAGCTGTTTTTT. The J gene is TRBJ2-2, the V gene TRBV25-1; perhaps TRBD1 as D (7 bases). The germline V and J ends were trimmed by 4 bases and 5 bases, with 11 bases remaining between them. The germline V gene encodes CDR1 MGHDK and CDR2 SYGVNS. The length of the CDR3 is 14 residues.

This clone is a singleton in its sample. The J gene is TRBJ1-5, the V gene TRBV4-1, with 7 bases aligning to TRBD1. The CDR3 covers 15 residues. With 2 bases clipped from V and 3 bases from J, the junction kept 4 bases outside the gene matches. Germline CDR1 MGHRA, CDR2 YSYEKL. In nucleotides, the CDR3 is TGCGCCAGCAGCCAACTCAGGGGGGCCAATCAGCCCCAGCATTTT. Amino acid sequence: CASSQLRGANQPQHF.

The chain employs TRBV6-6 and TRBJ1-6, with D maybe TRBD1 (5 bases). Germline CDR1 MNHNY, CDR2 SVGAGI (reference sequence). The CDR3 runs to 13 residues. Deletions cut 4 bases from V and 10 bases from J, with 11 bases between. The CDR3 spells CASSSTDQSPLHF. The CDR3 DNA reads TGTGCCAGCAGTTCGACAGACCAATCACCCCTCCACTTT.

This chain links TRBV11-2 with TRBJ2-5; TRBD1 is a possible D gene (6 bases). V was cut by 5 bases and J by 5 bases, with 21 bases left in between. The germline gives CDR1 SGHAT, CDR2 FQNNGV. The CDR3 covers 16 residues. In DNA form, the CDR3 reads TGTGCCAGCAGCCCGCTCACGGGACATCCAACGGAGACCCAGTACTTC. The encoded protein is CASSPLTGHPTETQYF.

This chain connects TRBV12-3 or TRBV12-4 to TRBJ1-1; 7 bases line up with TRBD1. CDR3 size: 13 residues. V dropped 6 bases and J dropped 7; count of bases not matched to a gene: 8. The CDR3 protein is CASRPTRQGEAFF. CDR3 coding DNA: TGTGCCAGCAGACCGACCCGACAGGGTGAAGCTTTCTTT.

CDR3 nucleotides: TGTGCCAGCAGTGAATTCGGACTGGCTTTCTTT. Translated: CASSEFGLAFF. The chain couples TRBV6-1 to TRBJ1-1, with D unresolved. V was shortened by 2 bases and J by 11 bases, with 9 bases between the two germline ends. Germline V gene lookup returns CDR1 MNHNS and CDR2 SASEGT. This CDR3 region has 11 residues.

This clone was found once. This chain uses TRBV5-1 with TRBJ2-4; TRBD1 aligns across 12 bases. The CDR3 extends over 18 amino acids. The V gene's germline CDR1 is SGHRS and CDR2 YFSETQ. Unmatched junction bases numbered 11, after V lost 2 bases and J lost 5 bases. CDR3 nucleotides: TGCGCCAGCAGCTTACATCCCGGGACAGGGGGCGCCGAAAACATTCAGTACTTC. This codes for CASSLHPGTGGAENIQYF.

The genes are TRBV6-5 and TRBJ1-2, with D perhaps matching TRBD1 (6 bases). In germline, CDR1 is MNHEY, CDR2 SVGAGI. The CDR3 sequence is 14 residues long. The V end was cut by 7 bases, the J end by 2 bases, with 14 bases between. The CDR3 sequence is CASTLQGTNYGYTF. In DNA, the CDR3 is TGTGCCAGCACCCTACAGGGAACGAACTATGGCTACACCTTC.

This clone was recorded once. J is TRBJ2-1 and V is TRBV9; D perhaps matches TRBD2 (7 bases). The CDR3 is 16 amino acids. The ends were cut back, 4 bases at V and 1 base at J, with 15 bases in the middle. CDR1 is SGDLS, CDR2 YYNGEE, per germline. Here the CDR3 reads CASSPHGGQSYNEQFF. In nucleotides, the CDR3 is TGTGCCAGCAGCCCCCACGGGGGGCAATCCTACAATGAGCAGTTCTTC. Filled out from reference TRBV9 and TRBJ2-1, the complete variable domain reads DSGVTQTPKHLITATGQRVTLRCSPRSGDLSVYWYQQSLDQGLQFLIQYYNGEERAKGNILERFSAQQFPDLHSELNLSSLELGDSALYFCASSPHGGQSYNEQFFGPGTRLTVL.

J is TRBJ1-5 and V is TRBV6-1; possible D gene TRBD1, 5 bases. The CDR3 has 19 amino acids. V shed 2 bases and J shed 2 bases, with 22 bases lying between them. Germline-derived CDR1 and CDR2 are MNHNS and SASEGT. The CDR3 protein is CASSELSRVGIFGNQPQHF. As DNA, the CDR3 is TGTGCCAGCAGTGAATTGAGCAGGGTGGGGATTTTTGGCAATCAGCCCCAGCATTTT.

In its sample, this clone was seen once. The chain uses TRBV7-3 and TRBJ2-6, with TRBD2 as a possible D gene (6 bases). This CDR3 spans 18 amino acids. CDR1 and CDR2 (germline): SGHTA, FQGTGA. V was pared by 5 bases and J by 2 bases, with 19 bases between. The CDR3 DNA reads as TGTGCCAGCAGCCCCCCACTAGCCCCGATCGCTGGGGCCAACGTCCTGACTTTC. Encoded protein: CASSPPLAPIAGANVLTF.

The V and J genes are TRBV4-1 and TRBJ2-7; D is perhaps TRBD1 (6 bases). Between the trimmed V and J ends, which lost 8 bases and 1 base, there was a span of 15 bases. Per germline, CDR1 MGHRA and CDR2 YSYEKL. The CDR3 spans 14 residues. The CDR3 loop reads CASSGQGTSYEQYV. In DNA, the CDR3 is TGCGCCAGCTCTGGGCAGGGGACGTCCTACGAGCAGTACGTC.

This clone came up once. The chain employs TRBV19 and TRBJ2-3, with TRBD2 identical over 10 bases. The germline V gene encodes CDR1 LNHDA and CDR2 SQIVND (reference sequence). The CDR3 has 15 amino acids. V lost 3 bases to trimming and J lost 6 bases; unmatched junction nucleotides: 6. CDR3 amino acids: CASSIPLAGVDTQYF. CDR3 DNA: TGTGCCAGTAGTATCCCCCTAGCGGGGGTGGATACGCAGTATTTT. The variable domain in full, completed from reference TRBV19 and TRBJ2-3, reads DGGITQSPKYLFRKEGQNVTLSCEQNLNHDAMYWYRQDPGQGLRLIYYSQIVNDFQKGDIAEGYSVSREKKESFPLTVTSAQKNPTAFYLCASSIPLAGVDTQYFGPGTRLTVL.

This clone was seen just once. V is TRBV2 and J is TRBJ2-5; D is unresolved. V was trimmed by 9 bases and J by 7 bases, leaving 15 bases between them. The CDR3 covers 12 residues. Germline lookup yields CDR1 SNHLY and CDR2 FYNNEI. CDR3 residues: CASTPTPSTQYF. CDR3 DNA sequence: TGTGCCAGTACACCCACGCCCTCGACCCAGTACTTC.

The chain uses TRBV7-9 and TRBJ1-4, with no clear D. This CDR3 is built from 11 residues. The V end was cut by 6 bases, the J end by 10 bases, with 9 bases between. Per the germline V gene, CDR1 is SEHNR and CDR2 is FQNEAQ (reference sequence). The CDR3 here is CASRTGGKLFF. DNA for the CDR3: TGTGCCAGCAGAACGGGAGGAAAACTGTTTTTT.

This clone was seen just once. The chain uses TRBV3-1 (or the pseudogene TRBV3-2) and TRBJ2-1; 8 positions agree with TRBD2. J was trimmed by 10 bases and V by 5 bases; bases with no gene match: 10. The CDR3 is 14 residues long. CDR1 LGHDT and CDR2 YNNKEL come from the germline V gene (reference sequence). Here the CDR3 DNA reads TGTGCCAGCAGCGATTATCGGGGGGGCCTCGAGCAGTTCTTC. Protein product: CASSDYRGGLEQFF.

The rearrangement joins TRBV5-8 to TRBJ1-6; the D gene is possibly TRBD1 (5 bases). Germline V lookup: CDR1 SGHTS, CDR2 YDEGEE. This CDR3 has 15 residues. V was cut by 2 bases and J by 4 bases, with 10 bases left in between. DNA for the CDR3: TGTGCCAGCAGCTTTGACAGACGTTATAATTCACCCCTCCACTTT. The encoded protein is CASSFDRRYNSPLHF. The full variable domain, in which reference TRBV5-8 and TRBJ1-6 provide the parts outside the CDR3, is EAGVTQSPTHLIKTRGQQATLRCSPISGHTSVYWYQQALGLGLQFLLWYDEGEERNRGNFPPRFSGRQFPNYSSELNVNALELEDSALYLCASSFDRRYNSPLHFGNGTRLTVT.

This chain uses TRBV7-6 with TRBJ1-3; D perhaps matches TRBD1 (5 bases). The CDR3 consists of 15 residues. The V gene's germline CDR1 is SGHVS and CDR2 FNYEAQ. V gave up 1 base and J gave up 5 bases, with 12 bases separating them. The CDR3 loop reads CASSLVADSRNTIYF. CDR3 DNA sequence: TGTGCCAGCAGCTTAGTAGCCGACAGCCGAAACACCATATATTTT.

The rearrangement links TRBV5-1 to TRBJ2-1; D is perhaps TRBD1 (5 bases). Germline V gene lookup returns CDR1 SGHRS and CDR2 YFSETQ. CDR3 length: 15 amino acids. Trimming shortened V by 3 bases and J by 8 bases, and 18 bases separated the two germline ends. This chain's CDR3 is CASSSQADSYDEQFF. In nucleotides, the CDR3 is TGCGCCAGCAGCTCGCAAGCCGACAGTTATGATGAGCAGTTCTTC.